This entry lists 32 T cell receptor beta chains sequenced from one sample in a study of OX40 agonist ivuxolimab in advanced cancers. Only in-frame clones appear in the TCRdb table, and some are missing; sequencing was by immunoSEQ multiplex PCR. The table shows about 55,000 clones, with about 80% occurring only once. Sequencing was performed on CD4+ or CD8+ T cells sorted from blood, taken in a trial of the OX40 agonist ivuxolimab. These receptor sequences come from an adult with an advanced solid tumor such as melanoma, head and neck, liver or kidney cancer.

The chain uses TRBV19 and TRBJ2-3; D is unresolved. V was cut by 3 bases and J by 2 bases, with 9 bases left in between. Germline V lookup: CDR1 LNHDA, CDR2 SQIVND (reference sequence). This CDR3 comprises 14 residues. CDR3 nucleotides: TGTGCCAGTAGTATTGGGGAATACACAGATACGCAGTATTTT. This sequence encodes CASSIGEYTDTQYF.

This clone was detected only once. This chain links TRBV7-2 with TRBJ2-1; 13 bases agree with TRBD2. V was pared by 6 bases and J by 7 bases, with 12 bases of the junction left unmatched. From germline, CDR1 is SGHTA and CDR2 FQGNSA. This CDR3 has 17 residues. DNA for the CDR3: TGTGCCAGCAGACCCGGGACTAGCGGGACCCTTGGGAATGAGCAGTTCTTC. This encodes CASRPGTSGTLGNEQFF.

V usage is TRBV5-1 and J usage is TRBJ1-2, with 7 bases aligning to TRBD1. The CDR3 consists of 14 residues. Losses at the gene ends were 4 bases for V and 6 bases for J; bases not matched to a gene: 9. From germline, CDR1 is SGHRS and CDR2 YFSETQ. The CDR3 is CASSVAAGGNGYTF. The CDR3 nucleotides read TGCGCCAGCAGCGTAGCCGCAGGGGGAAATGGCTACACCTTC.

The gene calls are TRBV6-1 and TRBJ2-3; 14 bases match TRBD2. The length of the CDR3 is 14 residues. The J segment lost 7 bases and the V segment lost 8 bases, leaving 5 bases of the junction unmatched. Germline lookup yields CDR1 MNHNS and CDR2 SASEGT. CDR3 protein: CASGTSGSGNTQYF. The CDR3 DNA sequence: TGTGCCAGCGGGACTAGCGGGAGTGGAAATACGCAGTATTTT.

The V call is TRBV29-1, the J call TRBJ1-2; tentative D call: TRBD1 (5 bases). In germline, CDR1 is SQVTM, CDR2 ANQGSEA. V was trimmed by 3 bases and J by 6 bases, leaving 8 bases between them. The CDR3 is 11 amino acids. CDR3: CSVEGVDGYTF. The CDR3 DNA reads TGCAGCGTTGAGGGGGTGGATGGCTACACCTTC.

The CDR3 region has the DNA TGTGCCAGCAGCCCGGACAGGGGGTCGGGAAGCAATCAGCCCCAGCATTTT. It encodes CASSPDRGSGSNQPQHF. The gene calls are TRBV4-2 and TRBJ1-5; TRBD1 matches 10 bases. CDR1 and CDR2 from the germline V gene are LGHNA and YNFKEQ. The V segment lost 4 bases and the J segment 1 base; nucleotides outside the gene matches: 7. The CDR3 has 17 amino acids.

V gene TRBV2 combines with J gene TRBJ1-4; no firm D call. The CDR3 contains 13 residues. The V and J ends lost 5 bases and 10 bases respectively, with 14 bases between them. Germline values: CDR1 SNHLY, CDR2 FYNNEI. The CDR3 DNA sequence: TGTGCCAGCAGTTGGGAAACAACCGGAAAACTGTTTTTT. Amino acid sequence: CASSWETTGKLFF.

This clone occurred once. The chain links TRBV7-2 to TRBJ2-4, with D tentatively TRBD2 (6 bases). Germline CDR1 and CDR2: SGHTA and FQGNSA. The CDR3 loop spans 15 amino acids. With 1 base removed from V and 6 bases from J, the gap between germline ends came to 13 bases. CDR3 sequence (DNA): TGTGCCAGCAGCTTAGAAGCGGGCCGAATAAACATTCAGTACTTC. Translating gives CASSLEAGRINIQYF.

The CDR3 DNA reads TGTGCCAGCAGCCTAAGGGACAGGGCCCCTTTCTTT. Translation gives CASSLRDRAPFF. The chain combines TRBV11-3 with TRBJ1-1; 9 bases match TRBD1. The V gene's germline CDR1 is SGHNT and CDR2 YENEEA. V shed 5 bases and J 12 bases; nucleotides not matched to a gene: 7. CDR3 size: 12 residues.

For the CDR3, the DNA is TGTGCCAGCAGCCGACAGGGGGGGTCTGGAAACACCATATATTTT. Translation gives CASSRQGGSGNTIYF. The chain recombines TRBV5-6 with TRBJ1-3, with 9 bases aligning to TRBD1. Looked up from germline, CDR1 is SGHDT and CDR2 is YYEEEE. V gave up 4 bases and J gave up 1 base; unmatched junction bases: 3. The CDR3 has 15 residues.

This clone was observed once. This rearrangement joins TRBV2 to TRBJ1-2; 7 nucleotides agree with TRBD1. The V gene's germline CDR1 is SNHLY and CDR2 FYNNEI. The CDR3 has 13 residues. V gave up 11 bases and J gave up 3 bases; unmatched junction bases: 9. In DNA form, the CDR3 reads TGTGCCGGACGGATAACAGGGGACTATGGCTACACCTTC. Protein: CAGRITGDYGYTF.

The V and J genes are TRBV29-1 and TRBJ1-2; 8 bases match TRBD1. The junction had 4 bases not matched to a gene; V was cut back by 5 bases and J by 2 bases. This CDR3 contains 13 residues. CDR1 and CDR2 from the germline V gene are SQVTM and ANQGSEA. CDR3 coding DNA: TGCAGCGTTAGACAGGGGAGCAACTATGGCTACACCTTC. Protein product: CSVRQGSNYGYTF.

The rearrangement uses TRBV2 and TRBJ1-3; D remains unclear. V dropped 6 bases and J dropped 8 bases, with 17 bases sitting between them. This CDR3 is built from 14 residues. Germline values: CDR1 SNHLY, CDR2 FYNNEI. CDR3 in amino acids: CASRGFLREDTIYF. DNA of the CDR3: TGTGCCAGCAGAGGATTTCTCCGGGAGGACACCATATATTTT. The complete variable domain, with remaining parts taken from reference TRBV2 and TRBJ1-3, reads EPEVTQTPSHQVTQMGQEVILRCVPISNHLYFYWYRQILGQKVEFLVSFYNNEISEKSEIFDDQFSVERPDGSNFTLKIRSTKLEDSAMYFCASRGFLREDTIYFGEGSWLTVV.

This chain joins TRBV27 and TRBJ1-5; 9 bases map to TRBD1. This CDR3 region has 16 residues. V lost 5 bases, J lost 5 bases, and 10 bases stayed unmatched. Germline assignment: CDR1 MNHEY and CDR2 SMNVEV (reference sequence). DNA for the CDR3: TGTGCCAGCAGTGTGGCCGGGGACAGGGCGGATCAGCCCCAGCATTTT. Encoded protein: CASSVAGDRADQPQHF.

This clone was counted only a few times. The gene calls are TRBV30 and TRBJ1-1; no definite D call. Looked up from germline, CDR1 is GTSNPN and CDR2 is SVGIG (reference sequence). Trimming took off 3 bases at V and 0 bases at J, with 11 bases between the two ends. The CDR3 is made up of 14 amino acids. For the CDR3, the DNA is TGTGCCTGGAGCGATGGCGGGATGAACACTGAAGCTTTCTTT. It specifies CAWSDGGMNTEAFF.

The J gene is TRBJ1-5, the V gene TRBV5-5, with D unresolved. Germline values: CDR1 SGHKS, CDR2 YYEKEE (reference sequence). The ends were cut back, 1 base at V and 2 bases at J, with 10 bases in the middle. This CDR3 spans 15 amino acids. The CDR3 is CASSLYEQGNQPQHF. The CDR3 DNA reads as TGTGCCAGCAGCTTGTATGAGCAGGGCAATCAGCCCCAGCATTTT.

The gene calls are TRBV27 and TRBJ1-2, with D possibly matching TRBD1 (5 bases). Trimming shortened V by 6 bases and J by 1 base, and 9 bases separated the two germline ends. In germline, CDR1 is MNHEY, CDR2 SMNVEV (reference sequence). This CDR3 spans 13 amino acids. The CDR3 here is CASSPRGNYGYTF. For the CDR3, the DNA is TGTGCCAGCAGCCCTAGGGGTAACTATGGCTACACCTTC.

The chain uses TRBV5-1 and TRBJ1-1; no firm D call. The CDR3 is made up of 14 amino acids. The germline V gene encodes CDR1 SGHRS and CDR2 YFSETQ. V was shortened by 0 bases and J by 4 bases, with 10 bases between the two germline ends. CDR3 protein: CASSLGPGFTEAFF. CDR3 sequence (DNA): TGCGCCAGCAGCTTGGGTCCGGGGTTCACTGAAGCTTTCTTT.

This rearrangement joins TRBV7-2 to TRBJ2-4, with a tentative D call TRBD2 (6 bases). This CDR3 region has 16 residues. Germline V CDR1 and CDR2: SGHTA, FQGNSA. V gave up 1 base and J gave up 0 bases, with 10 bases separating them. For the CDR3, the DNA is TGTGCCAGCAGCTTAGAAACTAGCCTAGCCAAAAACATTCAGTACTTC. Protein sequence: CASSLETSLAKNIQYF.

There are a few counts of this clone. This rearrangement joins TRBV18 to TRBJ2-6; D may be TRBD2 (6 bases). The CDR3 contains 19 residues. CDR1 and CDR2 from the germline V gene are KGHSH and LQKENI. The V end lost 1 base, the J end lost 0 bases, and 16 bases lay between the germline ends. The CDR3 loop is CASSPLFGTSSSGANVLTF. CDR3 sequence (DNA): TGTGCCAGCTCACCACTGTTTGGGACTTCTAGCTCTGGGGCCAACGTCCTGACTTTC.

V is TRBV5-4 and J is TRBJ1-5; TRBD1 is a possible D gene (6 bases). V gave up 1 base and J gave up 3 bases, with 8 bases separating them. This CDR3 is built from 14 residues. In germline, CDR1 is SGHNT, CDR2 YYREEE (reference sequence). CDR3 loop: CASSLQGINQPQHF. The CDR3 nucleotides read TGTGCCAGCAGCTTGCAGGGGATCAATCAGCCCCAGCATTTT.

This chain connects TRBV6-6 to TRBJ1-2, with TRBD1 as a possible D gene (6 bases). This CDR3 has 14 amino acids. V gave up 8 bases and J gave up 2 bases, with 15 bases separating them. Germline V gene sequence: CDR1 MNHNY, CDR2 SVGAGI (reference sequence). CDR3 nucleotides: TGTGCCAGCCGAAGTAACAGGGTCAACTATGGCTACACCTTC. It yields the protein CASRSNRVNYGYTF.

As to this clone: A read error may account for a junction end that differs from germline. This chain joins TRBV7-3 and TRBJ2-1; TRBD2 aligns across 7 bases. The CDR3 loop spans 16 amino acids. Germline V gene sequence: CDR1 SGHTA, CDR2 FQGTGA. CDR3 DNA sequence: TGTGCCAGCAGCCCATCGGCGGGAGTTTCCTTCAATGAGCAGTTCTTC. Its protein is CASSPSAGVSFNEQFF.

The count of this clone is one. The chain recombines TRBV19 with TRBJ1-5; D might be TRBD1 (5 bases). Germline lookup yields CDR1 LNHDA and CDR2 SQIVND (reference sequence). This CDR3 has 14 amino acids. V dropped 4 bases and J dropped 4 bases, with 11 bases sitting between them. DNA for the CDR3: TGTGCCAGTAGTACCCGGGACCCAAATCAGCCCCAGCATTTT. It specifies CASSTRDPNQPQHF. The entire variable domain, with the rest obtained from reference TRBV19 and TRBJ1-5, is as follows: DGGITQSPKYLFRKEGQNVTLSCEQNLNHDAMYWYRQDPGQGLRLIYYSQIVNDFQKGDIAEGYSVSREKKESFPLTVTSAQKNPTAFYLCASSTRDPNQPQHFGDGTRLSIL.

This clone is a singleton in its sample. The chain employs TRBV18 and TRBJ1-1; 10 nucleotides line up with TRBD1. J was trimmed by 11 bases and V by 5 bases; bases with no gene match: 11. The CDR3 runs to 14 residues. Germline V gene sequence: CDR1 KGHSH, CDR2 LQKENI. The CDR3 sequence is CASSETGGAGTAFF. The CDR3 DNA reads TGTGCCAGCTCAGAGACAGGGGGCGCGGGGACGGCTTTCTTT.

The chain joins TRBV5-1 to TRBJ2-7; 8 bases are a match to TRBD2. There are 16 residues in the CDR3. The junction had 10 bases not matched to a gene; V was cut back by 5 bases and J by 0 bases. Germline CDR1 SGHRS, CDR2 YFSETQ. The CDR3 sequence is CASRPLTSAFSYEQYF. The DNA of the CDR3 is TGCGCCAGCAGACCCCTGACTAGCGCATTCTCCTACGAGCAGTACTTC.

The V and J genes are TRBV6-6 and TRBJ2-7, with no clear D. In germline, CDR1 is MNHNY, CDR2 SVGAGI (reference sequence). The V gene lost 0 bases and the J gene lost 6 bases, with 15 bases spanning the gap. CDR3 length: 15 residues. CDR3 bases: TGTGCCAGCAGTTACTCGATGGCCTTCCTCGCCGAGCAGTACTTC. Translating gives CASSYSMAFLAEQYF.

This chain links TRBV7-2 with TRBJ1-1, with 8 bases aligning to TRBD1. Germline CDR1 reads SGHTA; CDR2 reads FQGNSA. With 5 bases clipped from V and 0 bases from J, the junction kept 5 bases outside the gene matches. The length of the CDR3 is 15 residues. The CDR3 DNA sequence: TGTGCCAGCAGCCTGTTGGACAGGGTGAACACTGAAGCTTTCTTT. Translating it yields CASSLLDRVNTEAFF.

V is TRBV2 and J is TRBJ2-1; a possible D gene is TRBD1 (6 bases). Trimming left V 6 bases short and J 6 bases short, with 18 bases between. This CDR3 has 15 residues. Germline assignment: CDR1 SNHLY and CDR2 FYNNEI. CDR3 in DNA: TGTGCCAGCAGCGACAGGCGGGTCTCCGGCAATGAGCAGTTCTTC. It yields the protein CASSDRRVSGNEQFF.

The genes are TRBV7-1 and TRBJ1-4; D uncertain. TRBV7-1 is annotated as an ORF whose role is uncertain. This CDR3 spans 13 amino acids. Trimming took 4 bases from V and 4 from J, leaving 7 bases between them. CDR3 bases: TGTGCCAGCAGCTTAAGGGTTAATGAAAAACTGTTTTTT. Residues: CASSLRVNEKLFF.

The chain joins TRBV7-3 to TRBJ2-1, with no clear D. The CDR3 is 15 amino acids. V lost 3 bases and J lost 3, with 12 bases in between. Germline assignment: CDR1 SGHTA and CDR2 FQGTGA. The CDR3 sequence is CASSFGDSGYNEQFF. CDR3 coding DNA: TGTGCCAGCAGCTTTGGGGATTCCGGCTACAATGAGCAGTTCTTC.

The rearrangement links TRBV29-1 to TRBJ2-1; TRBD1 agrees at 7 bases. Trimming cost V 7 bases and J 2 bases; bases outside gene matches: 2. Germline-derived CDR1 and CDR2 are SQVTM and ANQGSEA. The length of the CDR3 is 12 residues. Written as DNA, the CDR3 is TGCAGCGAGGGGACAGCCTACAATGAGCAGTTCTTC. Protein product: CSEGTAYNEQFF.